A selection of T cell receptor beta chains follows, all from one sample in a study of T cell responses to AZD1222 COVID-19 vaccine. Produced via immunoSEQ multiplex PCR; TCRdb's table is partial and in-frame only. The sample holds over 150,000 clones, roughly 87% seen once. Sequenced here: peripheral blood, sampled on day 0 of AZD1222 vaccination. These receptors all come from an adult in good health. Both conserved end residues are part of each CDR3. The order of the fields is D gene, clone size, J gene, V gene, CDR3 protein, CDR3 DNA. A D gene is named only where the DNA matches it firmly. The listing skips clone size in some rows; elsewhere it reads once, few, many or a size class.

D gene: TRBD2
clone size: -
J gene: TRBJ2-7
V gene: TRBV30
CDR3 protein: CAWRPRGGRLEQYF
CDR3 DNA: TGTGCCTGGAGGCCGCGGGGCGGGAGGTTGGAGCAGTACTTC

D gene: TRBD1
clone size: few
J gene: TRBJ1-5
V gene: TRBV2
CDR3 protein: CASLRDRSNQPQHF
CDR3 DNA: TGTGCCAGCCTCCGGGACAGAAGCAATCAGCCCCAGCATTTT

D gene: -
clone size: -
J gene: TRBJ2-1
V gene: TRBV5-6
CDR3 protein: CASSLSGASLIYNEQFF
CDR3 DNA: TGTGCCAGCAGCTTGAGTGGGGCTTCACTAATCTACAATGAGCAGTTCTTC

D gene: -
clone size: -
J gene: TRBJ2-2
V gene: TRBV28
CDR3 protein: CASSFRGKNTGELFF
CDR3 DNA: TGTGCCAGCAGTTTCCGAGGAAAGAACACCGGGGAGCTGTTTTTT

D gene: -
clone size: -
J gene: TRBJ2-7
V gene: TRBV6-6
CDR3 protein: CASRPQGISSYEQYF
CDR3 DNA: TGTGCCAGCAGACCTCAGGGGATCAGCTCCTACGAGCAGTACTTC

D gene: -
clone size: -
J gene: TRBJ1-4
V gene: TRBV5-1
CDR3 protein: CASSAGSAAEKLFF
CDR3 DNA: TGCGCCAGCAGCGCGGGCTCCGCGGCTGAAAAACTGTTTTTT

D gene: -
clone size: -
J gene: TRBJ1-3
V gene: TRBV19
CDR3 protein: CASSISPSGSSGNTIYF
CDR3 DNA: TGTGCCAGTAGTATAAGCCCCTCGGGGTCCTCTGGAAACACCATATATTTT

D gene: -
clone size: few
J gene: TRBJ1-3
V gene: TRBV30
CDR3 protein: CAWSVWSTGYSGNTIYF
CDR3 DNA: TGTGCCTGGAGTGTATGGTCTACTGGCTACTCTGGAAACACCATATATTTT

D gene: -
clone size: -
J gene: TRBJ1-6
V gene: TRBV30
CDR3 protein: CAWSVPGAFRYPLHF
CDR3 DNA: TGTGCCTGGAGTGTACCGGGGGCGTTCCGCTACCCCCTCCACTTT

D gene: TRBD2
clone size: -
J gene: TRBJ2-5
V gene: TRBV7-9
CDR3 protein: CASSLAGGRAETQYF
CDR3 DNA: TGTGCCAGCAGCTTAGCCGGCGGGAGGGCGGAGACCCAGTACTTC

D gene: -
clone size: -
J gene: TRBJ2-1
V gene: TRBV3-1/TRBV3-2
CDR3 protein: CASSQVPNNEQFF
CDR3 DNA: TGTGCCAGCAGCCAGGTGCCTAACAATGAGCAGTTCTTC

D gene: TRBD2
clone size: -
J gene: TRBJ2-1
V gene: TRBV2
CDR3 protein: CASSESGTSGIDEQFF
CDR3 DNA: TGTGCCAGCAGTGAATCTGGGACTAGCGGGATAGATGAGCAGTTCTTC

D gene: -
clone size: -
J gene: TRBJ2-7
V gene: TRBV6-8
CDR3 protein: CASSYPGPHSYEQYF
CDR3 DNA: TGTGCCAGCAGTTACCCCGGGCCCCACTCCTACGAGCAGTACTTC

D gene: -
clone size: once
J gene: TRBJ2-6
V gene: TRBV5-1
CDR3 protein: CASSVGYISGANVLTF
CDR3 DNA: TGCGCCAGCAGCGTCGGGTACATCTCTGGGGCCAACGTCCTGACTTTC

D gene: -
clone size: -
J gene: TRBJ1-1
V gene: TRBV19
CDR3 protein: CASTRRGGTEAFF
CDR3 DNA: TGTGCCAGTACGCGCAGGGGAGGAACTGAAGCTTTCTTT

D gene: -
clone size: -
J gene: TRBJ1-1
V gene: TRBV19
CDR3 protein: CASSISGGLNTEAFF
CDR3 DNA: TGTGCCAGTAGTATTTCTGGGGGGCTGAACACTGAAGCTTTCTTT

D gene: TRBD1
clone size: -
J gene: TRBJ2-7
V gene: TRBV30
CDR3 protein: CAWSVKRTLGTGNFYEQYF
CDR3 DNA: TGTGCCTGGAGTGTAAAGAGAACCCTAGGGACAGGGAACTTCTACGAGCAGTACTTC

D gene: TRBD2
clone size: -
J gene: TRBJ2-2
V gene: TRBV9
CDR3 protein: CASSPRPGLAPAGELFF
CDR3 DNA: TGTGCCAGCAGCCCTCGTCCGGGACTAGCCCCGGCCGGGGAGCTGTTTTTT

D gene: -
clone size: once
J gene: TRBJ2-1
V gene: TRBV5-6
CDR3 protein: CASSLGRNEQFF
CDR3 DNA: TGTGCCAGCAGCCTGGGCCGGAATGAGCAGTTCTTC

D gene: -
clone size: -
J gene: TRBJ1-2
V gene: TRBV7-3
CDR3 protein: CASSLQGINYGYTF
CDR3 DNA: TGTGCCAGCAGCTTGCAGGGGATTAACTATGGCTACACCTTC

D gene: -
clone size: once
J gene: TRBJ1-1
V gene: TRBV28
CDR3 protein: CASRPTGFSTEAFF
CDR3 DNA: TGTGCCAGCAGGCCGACAGGTTTCTCGACTGAAGCTTTCTTT

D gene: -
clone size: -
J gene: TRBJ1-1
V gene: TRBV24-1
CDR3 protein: CATIKGPRDTEAFF
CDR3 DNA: TGTGCCACCATCAAGGGGCCGAGGGACACTGAAGCTTTCTTT

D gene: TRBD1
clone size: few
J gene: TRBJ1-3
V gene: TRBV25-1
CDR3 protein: CASSGDRRGNTIYF
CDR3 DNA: TGTGCCAGCAGTGGGGACAGAAGGGGAAACACCATATATTTT

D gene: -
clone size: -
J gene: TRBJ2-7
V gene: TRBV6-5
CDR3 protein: CASRTTGEQYF
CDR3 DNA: TGTGCCAGCAGGACTACGGGGGAGCAGTACTTC

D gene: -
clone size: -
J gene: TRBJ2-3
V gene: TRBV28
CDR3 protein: CASLTLRASTDTQYF
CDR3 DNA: TGTGCCAGCCTAACACTACGGGCTAGCACAGATACGCAGTATTTT

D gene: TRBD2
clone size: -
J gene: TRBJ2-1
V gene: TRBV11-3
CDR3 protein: CASSPGLAGYNEQFF
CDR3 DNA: TGTGCCAGCAGCCCGGGACTAGCGGGATACAATGAGCAGTTCTTC

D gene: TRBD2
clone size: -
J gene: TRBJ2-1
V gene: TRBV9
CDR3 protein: CASTATSGTYNEQFF
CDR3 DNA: TGTGCCAGCACCGCCACTAGCGGAACCTACAATGAGCAGTTCTTC

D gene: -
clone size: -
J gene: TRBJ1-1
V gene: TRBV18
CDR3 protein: CASSRARSTEAFF
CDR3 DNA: TGTGCCAGCTCACGAGCGAGGAGCACTGAAGCTTTCTTT

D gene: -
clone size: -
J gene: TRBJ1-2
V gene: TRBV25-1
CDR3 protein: CASSEYIVGEGYTF
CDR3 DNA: TGTGCCAGCAGTGAATATATCGTGGGAGAAGGCTACACCTTC

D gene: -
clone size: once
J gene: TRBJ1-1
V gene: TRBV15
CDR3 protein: CATSSLTGQPNTEAFF
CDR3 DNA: TGTGCCACCAGCAGCCTTACGGGACAACCGAACACTGAAGCTTTCTTT

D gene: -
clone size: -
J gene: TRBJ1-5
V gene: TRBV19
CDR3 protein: CASRDSNQPQHF
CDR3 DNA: TGTGCCAGTAGAGACAGCAATCAGCCCCAGCATTTT

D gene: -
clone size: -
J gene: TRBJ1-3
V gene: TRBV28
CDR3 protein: CASSRGSLSGNTIYF
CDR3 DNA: TGTGCCAGCAGTAGGGGTTCGCTCTCTGGAAACACCATATATTTT

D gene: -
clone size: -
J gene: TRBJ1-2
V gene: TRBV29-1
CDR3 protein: CSVEVGSKGYTF
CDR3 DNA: TGCAGCGTTGAAGTTGGCAGTAAAGGCTACACCTTC

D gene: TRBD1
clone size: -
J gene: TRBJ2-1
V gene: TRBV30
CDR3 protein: CAWSQGPGQVRQFF
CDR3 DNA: TGTGCCTGGAGCCAGGGACCGGGACAGGTCCGGCAGTTCTTC

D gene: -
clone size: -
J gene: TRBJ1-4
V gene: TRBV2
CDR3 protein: CASSEVPRGLHDEKLFF
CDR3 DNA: TGTGCCAGCAGTGAGGTCCCTCGTGGGCTTCATGATGAAAAACTGTTTTTT

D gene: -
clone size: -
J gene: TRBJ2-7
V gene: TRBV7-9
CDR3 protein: CASSLVRGIRSYEQYF
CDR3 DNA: TGTGCCAGCAGCTTAGTTAGAGGAATTCGATCCTACGAGCAGTACTTC

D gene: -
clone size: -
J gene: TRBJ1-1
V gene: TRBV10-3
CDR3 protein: CAISETGMGNTEAFF
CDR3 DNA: TGTGCCATCAGTGAAACAGGGATGGGGAACACTGAAGCTTTCTTT

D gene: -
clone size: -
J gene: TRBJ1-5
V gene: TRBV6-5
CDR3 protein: CASSYSSTLSNQPQHF
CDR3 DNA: TGTGCCAGCAGTTACTCCAGCACCCTGAGCAATCAGCCCCAGCATTTT

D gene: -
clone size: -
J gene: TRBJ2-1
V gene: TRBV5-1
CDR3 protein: CASSLGTGRYPNEQFF
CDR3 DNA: TGCGCCAGCAGCTTGGGTACAGGGCGGTATCCCAATGAGCAGTTCTTC

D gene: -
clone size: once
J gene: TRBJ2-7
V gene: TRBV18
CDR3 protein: CASSPTQYEQYF
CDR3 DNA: TGTGCCAGCTCACCAACCCAGTACGAGCAGTACTTC

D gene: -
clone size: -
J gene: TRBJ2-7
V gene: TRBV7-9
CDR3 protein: CASSNLLHEQYF
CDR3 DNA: TGTGCCAGCAGCAACTTATTGCATGAGCAGTACTTC

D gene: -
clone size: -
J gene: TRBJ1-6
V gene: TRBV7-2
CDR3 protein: CASSQPGRVNNSPLHF
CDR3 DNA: TGTGCCAGCAGCCAGCCGGGCAGGGTTAATAATTCACCCCTCCACTTT

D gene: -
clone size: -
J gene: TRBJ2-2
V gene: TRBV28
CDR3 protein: CASSLPDRRPPGELFF
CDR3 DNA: TGTGCCAGCAGTTTACCCGACAGGCGTCCCCCCGGGGAGCTGTTTTTT

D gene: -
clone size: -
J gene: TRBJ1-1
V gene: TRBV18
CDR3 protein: CASSPWKDAEAFF
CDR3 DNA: TGTGCCAGCTCACCCTGGAAGGACGCTGAAGCTTTCTTT

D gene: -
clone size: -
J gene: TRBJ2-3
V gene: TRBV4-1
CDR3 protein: CASSQDWVGGYTQYF
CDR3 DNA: TGCGCCAGCAGCCAAGATTGGGTTGGGGGATATACGCAGTATTTT

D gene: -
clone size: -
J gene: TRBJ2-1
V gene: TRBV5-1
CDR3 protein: CASSPVGGEQFF
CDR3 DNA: TGCGCCAGCAGCCCGGTGGGCGGTGAGCAGTTCTTC